The rows below give T cell receptor beta chains drawn from one sample of a study of T cells in Graves' hyperthyroidism and ophthalmopathy. TCRdb analysed the multiplex PCR reads with MiXCR anew, one entry per CDR3 protein. Of around 600,000 distinct CDR3 sequences detected, approximately 16% appear once; the ten largest clones hold about 3.5%. Sequencing was performed on blood. The receptors originated from a woman aged 40 to 50 with Graves' ophthalmopathy. CDR3s include the opening cysteine and the closing phenylalanine or tryptophan. The D gene is left open where the match is weak. Expanded clones get a size class; other rows say once, few or many, or leave the size out.

cdr3_length j_call clone_size v_call d_call cdr3_aa cdr3_nt
14 TRBJ1-2 . TRBV10-2 TRBD1 CASSPQGALNGYTF TGCGCCAGCAGCCCACAGGGGGCTTTGAATGGCTACACCTTC
14 TRBJ1-1 . TRBV12-3/TRBV12-4 . CASSLGVRGTEAFF TGTGCCAGCTCTTTAGGGGTCAGGGGCACTGAAGCTTTCTTT
12 TRBJ2-7 few TRBV29-1 . CSVKAGFLEQYF TGCAGCGTGAAGGCGGGTTTCCTCGAGCAGTACTTC
14 TRBJ2-3 . TRBV20-1 . CSVRGAFAGDTQYF TGCAGTGTTAGGGGGGCTTTTGCGGGGGATACGCAGTATTTT
15 TRBJ1-5 . TRBV19 . CASKRGPTDPQPQHF TGTGCCAGTAAGCGGGGTCCGACGGATCCCCAGCCCCAGCATTTT
11 TRBJ2-1 many TRBV9 . CASSVGDEQFF TGTGCCAGCAGCGTAGGGGACGAGCAGTTCTTC
15 TRBJ2-1 few TRBV10-1 TRBD1 CASSDPAGGRNEQFF TGCGCCAGCAGTGATCCGGCAGGGGGTCGGAATGAGCAGTTCTTC
13 TRBJ2-7 . TRBV10-3 . CAITPEGDYEQYF TGTGCCATCACTCCCGAGGGGGACTACGAGCAGTACTTC
13 TRBJ2-7 . TRBV12-3/TRBV12-4 TRBD1 CASKRDSSYEQYF TGTGCCAGTAAGAGGGACAGCTCCTACGAGCAGTACTTC
14 TRBJ1-4 . TRBV18 . CASSPTDEEEKLFF TGTGCCAGCTCACCCACGGACGAAGAAGAAAAACTGTTTTTT
17 TRBJ1-5 few TRBV10-2 TRBD1 CASSEGQGVRFAQPQHF TGCGCCAGCAGTGAGGGGCAGGGGGTTAGGTTTGCACAGCCCCAGCATTTT
12 TRBJ1-1 many TRBV12-3/TRBV12-4 . CASRLQDTEAFF TGTGCCAGCAGGCTCCAGGACACTGAAGCTTTCTTT
13 TRBJ2-1 many TRBV20-1 . CSAGKTSFHEQFF TGCAGTGCTGGAAAGACTAGTTTCCATGAGCAGTTCTTC
15 TRBJ2-7 . TRBV6-4 TRBD1 CASSDPTGDFYEQYF TGTGCCAGCAGTGACCCGACAGGGGACTTTTACGAGCAGTACTTC
15 TRBJ2-2 once TRBV7-2 TRBD2 CASSFSGGWTGELFF TGTGCCAGCAGTTTTAGCGGGGGGTGGACCGGGGAGCTGTTTTTT
17 TRBJ2-1 few TRBV11-2 TRBD2 CASSSSQSGGAYNEQFF TGTGCCAGCAGCTCCTCGCAAAGCGGGGGGGCCTACAATGAGCAGTTCTTC
12 TRBJ1-1 many TRBV11-2 . CASSPELAEAFF TGTGCCAGCAGCCCAGAGTTGGCTGAAGCTTTCTTT
16 TRBJ2-1 . TRBV2 . CASGIPGGKSYDEQFF TGTGCCAGCGGCATTCCTGGGGGCAAATCGTACGATGAGCAGTTCTTC
14 TRBJ2-3 . TRBV2 . CASRVRLSTDTQYF TGTGCCAGCAGGGTTAGACTAAGCACAGATACGCAGTATTTT
13 TRBJ1-5 few TRBV6-2/TRBV6-3 . CASRGTANQPQHF TGTGCCAGCAGAGGGACCGCCAATCAGCCCCAGCATTTT
15 TRBJ2-7 few TRBV3-1 TRBD1 CASSQGFRGGLEQYF TGTGCCAGCAGCCAAGGATTCAGAGGGGGCCTCGAGCAGTACTTC
15 TRBJ1-6 many TRBV30 TRBD1 CAWSRTGTGWSPLHF TGTGCCTGGAGCCGAACCGGGACAGGGTGGTCACCCCTCCACTTT
15 TRBJ1-5 many TRBV28 TRBD1 CASNVMGQKSQPQHF TGTGCCAGCAACGTGATGGGACAGAAGAGTCAGCCCCAGCATTTT
18 TRBJ2-7 many TRBV7-8 TRBD2 CASSPRTSGGLSSYEQYF TGTGCCAGCAGCCCGCGGACTAGCGGGGGGCTAAGCTCCTACGAGCAGTACTTC
16 TRBJ2-3 many TRBV28 . CASSFIYYSSTDTQYF TGTGCCAGCAGCTTCATATACTACTCTAGCACAGATACGCAGTATTTT
13 TRBJ1-5 . TRBV7-2 . CASSLEQGQPQHF TGTGCCAGCAGCTTAGAACAGGGTCAGCCCCAGCATTTT
15 TRBJ2-3 . TRBV7-9 . CASSLGPGVGDTQYF TGTGCCAGCAGCTTAGGGCCGGGGGTCGGCGATACGCAGTATTTT
15 TRBJ2-4 many TRBV20-1 . CSASFDSLAKNIQYF TGCAGTGCTAGTTTTGATAGTCTAGCCAAAAACATTCAGTACTTC
16 TRBJ2-5 . TRBV6-5 TRBD1 CASSYSATGGQETQYF TGTGCCAGCAGTTACTCCGCGACAGGGGGCCAAGAGACCCAGTACTTC
15 TRBJ2-1 . TRBV5-4 TRBD1 CASSQAGTVYNEQFF TGTGCCAGCAGCCAGGCCGGGACAGTGTACAATGAGCAGTTCTTC